The T cell receptor (beta chain) described here comes from a study of identical twins. TCRdb passed the 5' RACE reads through MiXCR, listing each CDR3 protein once. Among 250,000 or so distinct CDR3 sequences listed, roughly 8% were seen once. The germline V gene has CDR1 SGHTA and CDR2 FQGTGA. This CDR3 is built from 14 residues. With 2 bases removed from V and 6 bases from J, the gap between germline ends came to 14 bases. These same records also appear under a second study, on yellow fever vaccine responses in identical twins.

The TCR comes from a woman younger than 35 in good health. The rearrangement links TRBV7-3 to TRBJ2-7; no definite D call. The material sequenced was CD8+ T cells sorted from blood. CDR3 sequence: CASSLQAPGSEQYF. The CDR3 DNA reads TGTGCCAGCAGCTTACAGGCCCCGGGTAGCGAGCAGTACTTC.